Listed below are T cell receptor beta chains from one sample, sequenced in a study of blood T cell repertoires in COVID-19. Here immunoSEQ multiplex PCR was the method, and the copy in TCRdb shows in-frame clones only, minus some. The sample consists of around 220,000 clones, 70% to 90% of them appearing once. Material: peripheral blood. These TCRs come from a middle-aged woman who had recovered from COVID-19. Both conserved end residues are part of each CDR3. D genes are given only for firm matches. Clone size appears in some rows only: once, few, many, or a class for an expanded clone.

v_call,j_call,d_call,clone_size,cdr3_nt,cdr3_aa
TRBV7-2,TRBJ2-1,.,.,TGTGCCAGCAGCGGGGACACCTCATCCTACAATGAGCAGTTCTTC,CASSGDTSSYNEQFF
TRBV7-2,TRBJ2-1,TRBD2,.,TGTGCCAGCAGCTTAGTTCCCCTGACTAGCGGGGCCCAGTTCTTC,CASSLVPLTSGAQFF
TRBV6-2/TRBV6-3,TRBJ1-5,TRBD1,few,TGTGCCAGCAGCCTCTTCGGTGGAGGGGGCGGTAAAAGCAATCAGCCCCAGCATTTT,CASSLFGGGGGKSNQPQHF
TRBV6-2/TRBV6-3,TRBJ1-2,TRBD1,.,TGTGCCAGCAGTTACCGGGACAGCTATGGCTACACCTTC,CASSYRDSYGYTF
TRBV29-1,TRBJ1-5,.,.,TGCAGCGTCCAAGCCCCGGGTCAGCCCCAGCATTTT,CSVQAPGQPQHF
TRBV19,TRBJ2-1,TRBD2,.,TGTGCCAGTAGTATAGATGGTGGGACTAGCGGGAGACTTTACAATGAGCAGTTCTTC,CASSIDGGTSGRLYNEQFF
TRBV27,TRBJ1-4,.,.,TGTGCCAGCCGTAGGGGGTTGGCTAATGAAAAACTGTTTTTT,CASRRGLANEKLFF
TRBV5-1,TRBJ2-7,.,.,TGCGCCAGCAGCTACTATCCCGGGACTTCCTCTTCCTACGAGCAGTACTTC,CASSYYPGTSSSYEQYF
TRBV14,TRBJ2-7,TRBD2,.,TGTGCCAGCAGCCAAGTCCGACTAGCGGGCAGCTCCTACGAGCAGTACTTC,CASSQVRLAGSSYEQYF
TRBV2,TRBJ2-2,TRBD1,.,TGTGCCAGCAGGAGACAGGGGGCGAACACCGGGGAGCTGTTTTTT,CASRRQGANTGELFF
TRBV3-1/TRBV3-2,TRBJ2-5,TRBD2,.,TGTGCCAGCAGCCAAGAAAGCGGGAGAGCAGAGACCCAGTACTTC,CASSQESGRAETQYF
TRBV29-1,TRBJ1-2,TRBD1,.,TGCAGCGTTGATCCAGTACAGGGGAAAGTGGGGAATGGCTACACCTTC,CSVDPVQGKVGNGYTF
TRBV5-1,TRBJ1-2,.,.,TGCGCCAGCAGCGCTGACATACCCCGGTCAGGCTACACCTTC,CASSADIPRSGYTF
TRBV28,TRBJ2-7,TRBD2,.,TGTGCCAGCAGTTCCGGGGGGGGTTTGGTTGGCTACGAGCAGTACTTC,CASSSGGGLVGYEQYF
TRBV7-8,TRBJ1-2,TRBD1,.,TGTGCCAGCAGCTTAACAGGGGGGACGCTTAACTATGGCTACACCTTC,CASSLTGGTLNYGYTF
TRBV4-1,TRBJ1-2,.,.,TGCGCCAGCAGCCGGAGTCTAGCACCAATTAACTATGGCTACACCTTC,CASSRSLAPINYGYTF
TRBV29-1,TRBJ2-5,TRBD2,.,TGCAGCGTTGATAGCGGGAGGGCCGGAGAGACCCAGTACTTC,CSVDSGRAGETQYF
TRBV6-4,TRBJ2-7,TRBD1,.,TGTGCCAGCAGTGACTCGAAGGACAGGGGTAGGTACGAGCAGTACTTC,CASSDSKDRGRYEQYF
TRBV28,TRBJ2-7,.,few,TGTGCCTACTACGAGCAGTACTTC,CAYYEQYF
TRBV24-1,TRBJ1-1,.,.,TGTGCCACCAGTGATTCGGGGGGGAACACTGAAGCTTTCTTT,CATSDSGGNTEAFF
TRBV11-2,TRBJ2-3,TRBD2,.,TGTGCCAGCAGCTTAGCGGGGGGGACTAGCGGGACAGATACGCAGTATTTT,CASSLAGGTSGTDTQYF
TRBV2,TRBJ2-3,TRBD1,.,TGTGCCAGCAGGTCTCGACAGGGAAGGACAGATACGCAGTATTTT,CASRSRQGRTDTQYF
TRBV10-3,TRBJ1-1,TRBD1,.,TGTGCCATCAGTCCCACAATCGGGACAGTTAACACTGAAGCTTTCTTT,CAISPTIGTVNTEAFF
TRBV30,TRBJ1-6,TRBD1,.,TGTGCCTGGAAGACGGGACAGGGGCCGTTGATGGCCTATAATTCACCCCTCCACTTT,CAWKTGQGPLMAYNSPLHF
TRBV7-3,TRBJ2-7,.,once,TGTGCCAGCAGCTTAAATGGCGGGACCGCCTACGAGCAGTACTTC,CASSLNGGTAYEQYF
TRBV11-3,TRBJ2-7,TRBD1,.,TGTGCCAGCAGCTTAGGGGACAGCTTCTACGAGCAGTACTTC,CASSLGDSFYEQYF
TRBV10-3,TRBJ1-6,TRBD1,.,TGTGCCATCAGACAGGGGGTGGGAGGTTCACCCCTCCACTTT,CAIRQGVGGSPLHF
TRBV19,TRBJ1-4,.,.,TGTGCCAGCAAACCCGAGAAACGGCAGGATGAAAAACTGTTTTTT,CASKPEKRQDEKLFF
TRBV19,TRBJ2-1,.,.,TGTGCCACCCGGACTGTAAATGAGCAGTTCTTC,CATRTVNEQFF
TRBV19,TRBJ1-1,TRBD1,.,TGTGCCAGTACCCCGGGACAGGGGGCGAGGACTGAAGCTTTCTTT,CASTPGQGARTEAFF
TRBV6-5,TRBJ2-3,.,.,TGTGCCAGCAGTTTCCGGGACACAGATACGCAGTATTTT,CASSFRDTDTQYF
TRBV15,TRBJ1-4,TRBD1,.,TGTGCCACCAGCATAACCGGGACAGGGGGGACTAATGAAAAACTGTTTTTT,CATSITGTGGTNEKLFF
TRBV7-2,TRBJ2-7,.,once,TGTGCCAGCAGCTTAGCTCCAGGTCTCATTACCCACGAGCAGTACTTC,CASSLAPGLITHEQYF
TRBV11-3,TRBJ2-7,.,.,TGTGCCAGCAGCCCAGCCCGGGGCTACGAGCAGTACTTC,CASSPARGYEQYF
TRBV27,TRBJ2-7,.,once,TGTGCCAGCAGCGGCTCCTACGAGCAGTACTTC,CASSGSYEQYF
TRBV11-2,TRBJ1-3,.,few,TGTGCCAGCAGCTTAATGACAGGCAAGGGGTCCGTTAACACCATATATTTT,CASSLMTGKGSVNTIYF
TRBV27,TRBJ2-7,.,.,TGTGCCAGCAGTTGGGGGCGCGGGGGTAACGAGCAGTACTTC,CASSWGRGGNEQYF
TRBV19,TRBJ1-2,.,once,TGTGCCAGTAGAGCCTGGACACATACTAACTATGGCTACACCTTC,CASRAWTHTNYGYTF
TRBV4-3,TRBJ1-5,TRBD1,many,TGCGCCAGCAGCCAGGAAGGGACAGGCAACCAGCCCCAGCATTTT,CASSQEGTGNQPQHF
TRBV6-5,TRBJ1-3,TRBD1,.,TGTGCCAGCAGCGGGGACAGGGGGACGGGAAACACCATATATTTT,CASSGDRGTGNTIYF
TRBV5-1,TRBJ2-7,TRBD1,.,TGCGCCAGCAGCTTGGGGACAGGGGGCTTAAGCTCCTACGAGCAGTACTTC,CASSLGTGGLSSYEQYF
TRBV19,TRBJ1-2,.,once,TGTGCCAGTAGTATTGAGTCGTCCGGCTACACCTTC,CASSIESSGYTF
TRBV4-2,TRBJ2-7,.,.,TGTGCCAGCAGCCGGGCCCCGGACAGCAGCACTTACTTC,CASSRAPDSSTYF
TRBV28,TRBJ1-2,.,many,TGTGCCAGCTCGACTACAGGGCCTAACTATGGCTACACCTTC,CASSTTGPNYGYTF
TRBV27,TRBJ1-2,.,once,TGTGCCAGCACTTCAGGGCAGGGAACCAACTATGGCTACACCTTC,CASTSGQGTNYGYTF
TRBV9,TRBJ1-3,.,.,TGTGCCAGCAGCGTAGATCACAGGGTAGATGGAAACACCATATATTTT,CASSVDHRVDGNTIYF
TRBV7-2,TRBJ1-2,.,.,TGTGCCAGCAGCTTAGGGGGCGGCTATGGCTACACCTTC,CASSLGGGYGYTF
TRBV7-2,TRBJ2-3,.,few,TGTGCCAGCAGTAATCGGCGGGGGACAACAGATACGCAGTATTTT,CASSNRRGTTDTQYF
TRBV20-1,TRBJ1-5,.,.,TGCAGTGCTAGTCGACAGGAAAATCAGCCCCAGCATTTT,CSASRQENQPQHF